These 27 T cell receptor beta chains came from one sample sequenced in a study of beta chain features in type 1 diabetes. Expressed TCRB transcripts were sequenced because the entire RNA isolate underwent reverse transcription. Assay: immunoSEQ multiplex PCR; the TCRdb copy retains only in-frame clones and omits some. The table lists hundreds of thousands of clones, 6.5% to 10% of them singletons. The source material was central memory CD4+ T cells from blood. Receptors were obtained from a young woman in good health.

This clone was recorded a few times. The V call is TRBV19, the J call TRBJ2-7; possibly TRBD1 for D (6 bases). CDR1 is LNHDA, CDR2 SQIVND, per germline (reference sequence). This CDR3 is 13 amino acids long. V lost 4 bases and J lost 2, with 9 bases in between. CDR3 nucleotide sequence: TGTGCCAGTAGTAGAGGACAGACCTACGAGCAGTACTTC. Protein: CASSRGQTYEQYF.

This clone has more than one count but fewer than ten. For the CDR3, the DNA is TGTGCCAGCAGTTACGGCCAGGGGCCGGGCGGAAACACCATATATTTT. Translating it yields CASSYGQGPGGNTIYF. The chain links TRBV6-7 to TRBJ1-3; TRBD1 is a possible D gene (6 bases). TRBV6-7 is an open reading frame, and its role is uncertain. This CDR3 has 16 amino acids. The V end was cut by 2 bases, the J end by 4 bases, with 15 bases between.

This rearrangement joins TRBV11-2 to TRBJ2-5, with D tentatively TRBD2 (7 bases). The germline V gene has CDR1 SGHAT and CDR2 FQNNGV. CDR3 size: 15 residues. Trimming took 5 bases from V and 9 from J, leaving 22 bases between them. CDR3 region: CASSTTLEGGIAQYF. CDR3 coding DNA: TGTGCCAGCAGCACAACCCTGGAGGGGGGGATTGCCCAGTACTTC.

CDR3 protein: CSVEGQGGNEQFF. The CDR3 DNA sequence: TGCAGCGTTGAAGGTCAGGGTGGGAATGAGCAGTTCTTC. This chain connects TRBV29-1 to TRBJ2-1; D perhaps matches TRBD1 (5 bases). Trimming shortened V by 1 base and J by 7 bases, and 11 bases separated the two germline ends. The CDR3 loop spans 13 amino acids. CDR1 is SQVTM and CDR2 is ANQGSEA in the germline V gene.

This clone was counted a few times. The chain uses TRBV29-1 and TRBJ2-1, with D possibly matching TRBD1 (6 bases). The CDR3 loop spans 13 amino acids. Germline assignment: CDR1 SQVTM and CDR2 ANQGSEA. The V and J ends lost 4 bases and 9 bases respectively, with 16 bases between them. Here the CDR3 reads CSVVGQYLGEQFF. CDR3 nucleotides: TGCAGCGTTGTAGGACAGTATCTCGGTGAGCAGTTCTTC.

The V call is TRBV5-4, the J call TRBJ2-7; D perhaps matches TRBD1 (6 bases). Per the germline V gene, CDR1 is SGHNT and CDR2 is YYREEE (reference sequence). The CDR3 covers 14 residues. V was cut by 4 bases and J by 6 bases, with 17 bases left in between. The CDR3 DNA follows: TGTGCCAGCAGCCCGCAGACAGGAAACTTCGAGCAGTACTTC. Protein product: CASSPQTGNFEQYF.

The table lists this clone with a few counts. V gene TRBV10-3 combines with J gene TRBJ2-1; 13 nucleotides match TRBD2. The CDR3 extends over 18 amino acids. CDR1 ENHRY and CDR2 SYGVKD come from the germline V gene. With V trimmed by 7 bases and J by 0 bases, 9 bases remained unmatched. In DNA, the CDR3 is TGTGCCATCAAAGGGACTAGCGGGGACTACAGCTCCTACAATGAGCAGTTCTTC. This codes for CAIKGTSGDYSSYNEQFF.

The gene calls are TRBV28 and TRBJ2-1; 9 nucleotides align to TRBD2. The CDR3 spans 15 residues. Germline CDR1 and CDR2: MDHEN and SYDVKM. Unmatched junction bases numbered 6, after V lost 6 bases and J lost 3 bases. The CDR3 region is CASRYQTSGYNEQFF. In nucleotides, the CDR3 is TGTGCCAGCAGATACCAGACTAGCGGCTACAATGAGCAGTTCTTC.

This chain connects TRBV7-2 to TRBJ2-6; tentative D call: TRBD1 (6 bases). With 5 bases removed from V and 8 bases from J, the gap between germline ends came to 19 bases. Germline values: CDR1 SGHTA, CDR2 FQGNSA. The CDR3 totals 16 residues. The chain's CDR3 is CASSTQGNRASNVLTF. The CDR3 nucleotides are TGTGCCAGCAGCACACAGGGAAATCGAGCTTCCAACGTCCTGACTTTC. Variable domain in full (rest from reference TRBV7-2 and TRBJ2-6): GAGVSQSPSNKVTEKGKDVELRCDPISGHTALYWYRQSLGQGLEFLIYFQGNSAPDKSGLPSDRFSAERTGGSVSTLTIQRTQQEDSAVYLCASSTQGNRASNVLTFGAGSRLTVL.

In its sample, this clone was seen a few times. The J gene is TRBJ1-5, the V gene TRBV28; 8 bases match TRBD1. The CDR3 has 16 residues. Germline V lookup: CDR1 MDHEN, CDR2 SYDVKM. Trimming cost V 8 bases and J 4 bases; bases outside gene matches: 13. CDR3: CASSTTGTGFNQPQHF. CDR3 in DNA: TGTGCCAGCTCTACCACCGGGACAGGCTTTAATCAGCCCCAGCATTTT.

The gene calls are TRBV5-4 and TRBJ2-5; no reliable D call. CDR3 length: 13 amino acids. Looked up from germline, CDR1 is SGHNT and CDR2 is YYREEE (reference sequence). V was cut by 5 bases and J by 4 bases, with 12 bases left in between. The CDR3, as DNA: TGTGCCAGCAGTCAGGAGAATCGAGAGACCCAGTACTTC. Amino acids: CASSQENRETQYF.

This clone was recorded many times. The rearrangement uses TRBV7-8 and TRBJ2-2; D remains unclear. V lost 1 base and J 1 base, leaving 7 bases between the germline ends. This CDR3 contains 15 residues. Per the germline V gene, CDR1 is SGHVS and CDR2 is FQNEAQ. In DNA form, the CDR3 reads TGTGCCAGCAGCTTAGAGCTAATGAACACCGGGGAGCTGTTTTTT. Residues: CASSLELMNTGELFF.

The chain links TRBV7-2 to TRBJ2-3; 9 bases are shared with TRBD2. Germline values: CDR1 SGHTA, CDR2 FQGNSA. The V and J ends lost 2 bases and 2 bases, in that order; junction bases with no gene match: 5. The CDR3 runs to 16 residues. The DNA of the CDR3 is TGTGCCAGCAGCTTATTTAGCGGGGGATACACAGATACGCAGTATTTT. Its translation: CASSLFSGGYTDTQYF.

This clone was observed a few times. The CDR3 loop reads CASSLWRGSAQYEQYF. The CDR3 DNA reads as TGTGCCAGCAGCTTATGGAGGGGATCAGCCCAATACGAGCAGTACTTC. This rearrangement joins TRBV7-9 to TRBJ2-7; TRBD2 is a possible D gene (6 bases). The germline gives CDR1 SEHNR, CDR2 FQNEAQ (reference sequence). Trimming removed 2 bases at V and 4 bases at J, with 18 bases between. CDR3 size: 16 residues.

The chain employs TRBV5-6 and TRBJ1-1; D unresolved. Trimming stripped 4 bases from V and 0 bases from J, with 10 bases between. The CDR3 is 14 amino acids. The germline CDR1 and CDR2 sequences are SGHDT and YYEEEE. The CDR3, as DNA: TGTGCCAGCAGCCAAGCAACCGTGAACACTGAAGCTTTCTTT. Its protein product is CASSQATVNTEAFF.

This clone came up many times. The chain carries TRBV10-2 and TRBJ1-5; D may be TRBD1 (5 bases). Germline V gene lookup returns CDR1 WSHSY and CDR2 SAAADI. V dropped 7 bases and J dropped 4 bases, with 11 bases sitting between them. This CDR3 comprises 13 residues. The CDR3 DNA is TGCGCCAGCATGGCGCAGGGTAATCAGCCCCAGCATTTT. It yields the protein CASMAQGNQPQHF.

In its sample, this clone was seen a few times. The rearrangement joins TRBV7-2 to TRBJ1-1; 8 bases map to TRBD1. The germline V gene has CDR1 SGHTA and CDR2 FQGNSA. The CDR3 loop spans 14 amino acids. After removal of 6 bases from V and 4 bases from J, the junction contained 7 bases not matched to a gene. This CDR3 is CASRQDRVGTEAFF. CDR3 DNA: TGTGCCAGCAGGCAGGACAGGGTTGGCACTGAAGCTTTCTTT.

This clone was recorded a few times. Other DNA sequences in the sample encode the same CDR3. The chain combines TRBV25-1 with TRBJ2-7, with no clear D. This CDR3 contains 11 residues. CDR1 is MGHDK and CDR2 is SYGVNS in the germline V gene. V was cut by 4 bases and J by 3 bases, with 4 bases left in between. The CDR3 reads CASSGYYEQYF. The CDR3, as DNA: TGTGCCAGCAGTGGATACTACGAGCAGTACTTC.

V gene TRBV15 combines with J gene TRBJ2-1; 8 nucleotides match TRBD1. The J segment lost 9 bases and the V segment lost 1 base, leaving 5 bases of the junction unmatched. The CDR3 contains 14 residues. Germline assignment: CDR1 LNHNV and CDR2 YYDKDF (reference sequence). The DNA of the CDR3 is TGTGCCACCAGCAGAGGGACAGGGACGCGTGAGCAGTTCTTC. It specifies CATSRGTGTREQFF.

The chain's CDR3 is CASSLAGVVYEQYF. For the CDR3, the DNA is TGTGCCAGCAGTCTAGCGGGAGTGGTCTACGAGCAGTACTTC. The rearrangement links TRBV6-1 to TRBJ2-7, with TRBD2 matching 10 bases. The CDR3 is 14 amino acids. Germline lookup yields CDR1 MNHNS and CDR2 SASEGT. J gave up 3 bases and V 5 bases, and 4 bases lay outside the gene matches.

A few counts support this clone. The chain employs TRBV7-9 and TRBJ2-2; 8 nucleotides agree with TRBD1. V was pared by 3 bases and J by 7 bases, with 1 base of the junction left unmatched. CDR1 is SEHNR, CDR2 FQNEAQ, per germline (reference sequence). CDR3 length: 13 amino acids. The CDR3 is CASSFGTGGELFF. The CDR3 DNA reads as TGTGCCAGCAGCTTCGGGACAGGCGGGGAGCTGTTTTTT.

This clone was recorded many times. V usage is TRBV7-9 and J usage is TRBJ2-7; no reliable D call. V lost 2 bases and J lost 3, with 11 bases in between. The CDR3 consists of 14 residues. Germline CDR1 is SEHNR and CDR2 is FQNEAQ (reference sequence). The CDR3 here is CASSLTGHHYEQYF. Here the CDR3 DNA reads TGTGCCAGCAGCTTAACCGGGCATCACTACGAGCAGTACTTC.

In its sample, this clone was seen a few times. The gene calls are TRBV7-9 and TRBJ2-7; 9 nucleotides agree with TRBD2. Germline V gene data show CDR1 as SEHNR and CDR2 as FQNEAQ (reference sequence). The V segment lost 5 bases and the J segment 6 bases; nucleotides outside the gene matches: 8. The CDR3 has 14 amino acids. The CDR3 bases are TGTGCCAGCAGCGGGGGACTAGCTGCGGGCGAGCAGTACTTC. This codes for CASSGGLAAGEQYF. Based on the CDR3 plus reference TRBV7-9 and TRBJ2-7, the full variable domain is DTGVSQNPRHKITKRGQNVTFRCDPISEHNRLYWYRQTLGQGPEFLTYFQNEAQLEKSRLLSDRFSAERPKGSFSTLEIQRTEQGDSAMYLCASSGGLAAGEQYFGPGTRLTVT.

This clone has just a few counts. The genes are TRBV7-2 and TRBJ2-7; a possible D gene is TRBD1 (6 bases). The CDR3 has 16 amino acids. Germline V CDR1 and CDR2: SGHTA, FQGNSA. Trimming cost V 4 bases and J 1 base, with 17 bases left between them. CDR3 DNA: TGTGCCAGCAGCTCACTCCCAGGCAGGGGATCCTACGAGCAGTACTTC. This codes for CASSSLPGRGSYEQYF.

The genes are TRBV7-2 and TRBJ2-1, with D unclear. Deletions cut 5 bases from V and 7 bases from J, with 12 bases between. This CDR3 region has 13 residues. Germline V CDR1 and CDR2: SGHTA, FQGNSA. For the CDR3, the DNA is TGTGCCAGCAGCCTGTTCGTCGGTAATGAGCAGTTCTTC. This translates into CASSLFVGNEQFF.

This clone has just a few counts. The rearrangement joins TRBV28 to TRBJ2-3, with 7 positions matching TRBD2. Trimming at V came to 1 base and at J to 3 bases, leaving 7 bases not matched to a gene. Germline assignment: CDR1 MDHEN and CDR2 SYDVKM. This CDR3 contains 16 residues. The CDR3 DNA follows: TGTGCCAGCAGTTTATCTTACGGGAGGCTAACAGATACGCAGTATTTT. Protein sequence: CASSLSYGRLTDTQYF.

This clone was observed a few times. J is TRBJ1-5 and V is TRBV10-2; 9 positions match TRBD1. Germline trimming cut 5 bases from V and 2 bases from J; bases unmatched to any gene: 4. This CDR3 region has 15 residues. Germline V gives CDR1 WSHSY, CDR2 SAAADI. The CDR3 bases are TGCGCCAGCAGTTCCAGGACAGGGGGCAATCAGCCCCAGCATTTT. Translating gives CASSSRTGGNQPQHF.